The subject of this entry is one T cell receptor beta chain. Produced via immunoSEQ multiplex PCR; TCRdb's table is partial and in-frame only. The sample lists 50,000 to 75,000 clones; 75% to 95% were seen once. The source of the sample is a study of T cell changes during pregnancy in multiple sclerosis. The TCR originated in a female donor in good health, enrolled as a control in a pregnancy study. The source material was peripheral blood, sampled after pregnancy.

The CDR3 coding sequence is TGTGCCAGCAGCGGCCGGGACAGGGTAACCGAGGAGACCCAGTACTTC. Protein: CASSGRDRVTEETQYF. V is TRBV7-2 and J is TRBJ2-5; 9 positions agree with TRBD1. The CDR3 covers 16 residues. Germline CDR1 and CDR2: SGHTA and FQGNSA. V was pared by 5 bases and J by 5 bases, with 12 bases of the junction left unmatched.